This TCR beta chain was observed in a study of post-analysis software for immune sequencing data. The TCR beta cDNA libraries carried unique molecular identifiers. TCRdb used MiXCR to reprocess the PCR reads, holding one entry per CDR3 protein. The data contain hundreds of thousands of distinct CDR3 sequences, less than 45% of them singletons. General observations from the study: Same-batch samples co-clustered strongly by F measure. In patients, about 5 TRBV segments were more frequent than in controls, with TRBV5-6, TRBV5-1 and TRBV20-1 among them.

This clonotype has more than one count but fewer than ten. Antigen: not known. CDR3 length equals 13 residues. Germline CDR1 and CDR2: MNHEY and SVGAGI. Trimming removed 0 bases at V and 4 bases at J, with 6 bases between. Source material: blood. The chain employs TRBV6-5 and TRBJ1-1, with a tentative D call TRBD1 (5 bases). The clonotype comes from a girl aged 10 to 17 with multiple sclerosis. The CDR3 is CASSYSGGTEAFF. In nucleotides, the CDR3 is TGTGCCAGCAGTTACTCCGGGGGCACTGAAGCTTTCTTT.